This T cell receptor beta chain was found in a study of blood T cell repertoires in COVID-19. Looking at the study overall: Both acute and convalescent COVID-19 samples were obtained from the United States, Italy and Spain. The analysed material was cDNA or gDNA that came from T cells, B-cell-depleted T cells, or PBMCs.

Profiling relied on immunoSEQ multiplex PCR, and the TCRdb table lists in-frame clones only, not all of them. Of around 130,000 clones in the sample, about four fifths were seen once. CDR3 length equals 15 residues. Deletions cut 4 bases from V and 0 bases from J, with 14 bases between. The germline V gene has CDR1 SGHRS and CDR2 YFSETQ. This TCR was sampled from a human donor in a cohort sampled during active COVID-19. The rearrangement uses TRBV5-1 and TRBJ2-7; tentative D call: TRBD2 (5 bases). Sequenced input: peripheral blood. DNA for the CDR3: TGCGCCAGCAGCCCCGGGGTTATGAGCTCCTACGAGCAGTACTTC. This gives the protein CASSPGVMSSYEQYF.